The T cell receptor beta chain under discussion was sequenced for a study of glioma-infiltrating T cells after dendritic cell vaccination. Time point noted: after dendritic cell vaccination, including at tumor progression/relapse. Primers: 60 V beta forward and 13 J beta reverse. Using immunoSEQ multiplex PCR, the repertoire was profiled, and TCRdb retains in-frame clones only, with some absent. This table has approximately 85,000 clones, 85% appearing once. Sequencing used blood, obtained after dendritic cell vaccination. The sequence came from a human donor with glioblastoma.

CDR3 sequence (DNA): TGTGCCAGCAGTTTAGGTGGCCAGGGGATATTTTCACCCCTCCACTTT. It encodes CASSLGGQGIFSPLHF. The chain is built from TRBV27 and TRBJ1-6; a weak D match, TRBD1 (6 bases). The CDR3 runs to 16 residues. Looked up from germline, CDR1 is MNHEY and CDR2 is SMNVEV (reference sequence). V was clipped by 2 bases and J by 9 bases, with 17 bases between them.